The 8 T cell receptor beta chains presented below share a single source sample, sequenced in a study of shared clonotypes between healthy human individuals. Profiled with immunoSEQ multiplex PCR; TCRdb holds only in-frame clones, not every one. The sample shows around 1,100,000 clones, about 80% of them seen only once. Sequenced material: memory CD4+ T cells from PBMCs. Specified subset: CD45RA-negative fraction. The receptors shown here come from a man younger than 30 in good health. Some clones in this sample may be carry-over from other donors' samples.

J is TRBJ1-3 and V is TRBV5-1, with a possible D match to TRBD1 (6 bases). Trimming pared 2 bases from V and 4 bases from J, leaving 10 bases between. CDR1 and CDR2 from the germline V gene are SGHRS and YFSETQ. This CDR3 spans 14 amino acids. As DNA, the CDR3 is TGCGCCAGCAGCTTACAGGGTAAAGGAAACACCATATATTTT. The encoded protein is CASSLQGKGNTIYF.

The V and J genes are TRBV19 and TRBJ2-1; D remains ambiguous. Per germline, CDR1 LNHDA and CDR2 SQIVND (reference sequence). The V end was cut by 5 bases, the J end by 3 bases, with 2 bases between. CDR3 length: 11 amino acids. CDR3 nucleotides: TGTGCCAGTAGTCTCTACAATGAGCAGTTCTTC. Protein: CASSLYNEQFF.

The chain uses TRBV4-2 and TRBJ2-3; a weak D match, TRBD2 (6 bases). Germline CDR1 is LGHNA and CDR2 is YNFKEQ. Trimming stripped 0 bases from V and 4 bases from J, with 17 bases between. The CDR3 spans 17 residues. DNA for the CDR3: TGTGCCAGCAGCCAAGATCCCCAAGGCGGGACTGCAGATACGCAGTATTTT. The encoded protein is CASSQDPQGGTADTQYF.

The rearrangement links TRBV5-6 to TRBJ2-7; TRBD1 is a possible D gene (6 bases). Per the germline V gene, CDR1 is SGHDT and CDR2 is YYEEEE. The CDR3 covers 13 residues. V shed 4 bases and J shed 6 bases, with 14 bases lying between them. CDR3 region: CASSLTGLGEQYF. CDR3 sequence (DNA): TGTGCCAGCAGCCTTACAGGGTTGGGCGAGCAGTACTTC.

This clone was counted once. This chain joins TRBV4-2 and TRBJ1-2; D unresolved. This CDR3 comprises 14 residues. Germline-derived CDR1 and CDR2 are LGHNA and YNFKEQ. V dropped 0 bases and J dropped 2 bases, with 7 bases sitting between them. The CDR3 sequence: CASSQDGRNYGYTF. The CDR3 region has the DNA TGTGCCAGCAGCCAAGATGGGAGGAACTATGGCTACACCTTC.

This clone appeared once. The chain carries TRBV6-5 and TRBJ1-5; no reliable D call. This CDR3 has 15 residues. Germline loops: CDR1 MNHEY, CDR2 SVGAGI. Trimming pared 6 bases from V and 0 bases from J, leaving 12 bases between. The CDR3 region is CASSPRYNSNQPQHF. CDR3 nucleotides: TGTGCCAGCAGCCCCCGATATAATAGCAATCAGCCCCAGCATTTT.

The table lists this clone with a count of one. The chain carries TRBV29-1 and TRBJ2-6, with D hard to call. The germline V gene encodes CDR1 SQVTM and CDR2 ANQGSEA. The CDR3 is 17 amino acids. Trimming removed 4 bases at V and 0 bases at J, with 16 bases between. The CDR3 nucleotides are TGCAGCGTTGTATTGGCCAGTGGGATCTCTGGGGCCAACGTCCTGACTTTC. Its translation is CSVVLASGISGANVLTF. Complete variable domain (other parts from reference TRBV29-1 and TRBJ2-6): SAVISQKPSRDICQRGTSLTIQCQVDSQVTMMFWYRQQPGQSLTLIATANQGSEATYESGFVIDKFPISRPNLTFSTLTVSNMSPEDSSIYLCSVVLASGISGANVLTFGAGSRLTVL.

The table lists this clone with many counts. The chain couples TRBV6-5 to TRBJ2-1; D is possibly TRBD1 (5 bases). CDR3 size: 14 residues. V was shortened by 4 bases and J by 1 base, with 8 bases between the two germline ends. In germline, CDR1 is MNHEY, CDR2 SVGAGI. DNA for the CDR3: TGTGCCAGCAGTTGGGGCTCATCCTACAATGAGCAGTTCTTC. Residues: CASSWGSSYNEQFF.